The entry below gives a single TCR beta chain sequence along with its context. The target of this receptor is not known. No per-base quality is available; no much larger clone lies one base away. Collaborating institutions collected whole blood in K2EDTA tubes following their own protocols. For TCRbeta analysis, collaborator samples were shipped as frozen whole blood, as isolated PBMCs, or as DNA extracted from either sample type. CDR3 length: 16 amino acids, cysteine to phenylalanine. The kept DNA is CDR3 alone, 48 bases in frame from the first base. Reading the germline V gene (reference sequence) gives CDR1 LNHDA and CDR2 SQIVND. The data were taken from a study of blood T cell repertoires in COVID-19 (dated by TCRdb to between 2020 and 2021). Broadly, across the study: Samples from collaborators originated in the United States, Italy and Spain and spanned both the acute and convalescent phases of COVID-19. The prospective study material was composed of cDNA or gDNA derived from T cells, B-cell-depleted T cells, or PBMCs. Subjects who had been exposed to COVID-19, were actively infected with it, or had recovered from it provided the deeply sampled blood TCRbeta repertoires that made up the dataset. The repertoires were released in a freely available public database meant as a resource for research on the immune response to SARS-CoV-2. Samples came from the ongoing ImmuneRACE study (first 160 participants) plus 1,254 subjects from 6 global collaborators. A de-identified subject ID, COVID-19 status, age in years and sex were almost always included in the sample metadata. Where HLA class I and class II types were available, the types were taken from metadata supplied by the sample provider, not from assay-based typing.

What the work shows at the level of the full study, not this receptor alone: The quantity of clinical and demographic metadata differed by source and by participant and was supplied without curation.

The immunoSEQ Assay, a bias-controlled multiplex PCR, was used to amplify TCRbeta CDR3 regions from genomic DNA. In the paper's pipeline: Within the assay, amplification of reference gene primers was used to estimate how many nucleated cells each sample contained. To quantify the absolute abundance of each unique TCRbeta CDR3 rearrangement, sequence reads were collapsed and filtered. For each sample, productive Simpson clonality was calculated by taking the square root of Simpson's diversity index across productive rearrangements. In TCRdb, the immuneACCESS table is reduced to in-frame sequences with V and J assigned. These tables do not hold every clone; where another copy was compared, an unresolved V gene accounts for under half, and the others remain unexplained. Clonal size and the V and J genes are those of that table, whereas D and trimming came from the DNA. The sample table holds some 280,000 clones, of which 86% were seen once. Approximately 3% of the sample goes to the ten largest clones.

The TCR sequence derives from a woman in her 30s with active or convalescent COVID-19. The sequence joins TRBV19 to TRBJ2-2, with 8 central nucleotides matching TRBD2. Sequences were obtained from peripheral blood. The CDR3 sequence is CATRFRSGGSGGELFF. The sequenced DNA is TGTGCTACTCGATTCAGGAGCGGGGGCTCTGGCGGGGAGCTGTTTTTT.